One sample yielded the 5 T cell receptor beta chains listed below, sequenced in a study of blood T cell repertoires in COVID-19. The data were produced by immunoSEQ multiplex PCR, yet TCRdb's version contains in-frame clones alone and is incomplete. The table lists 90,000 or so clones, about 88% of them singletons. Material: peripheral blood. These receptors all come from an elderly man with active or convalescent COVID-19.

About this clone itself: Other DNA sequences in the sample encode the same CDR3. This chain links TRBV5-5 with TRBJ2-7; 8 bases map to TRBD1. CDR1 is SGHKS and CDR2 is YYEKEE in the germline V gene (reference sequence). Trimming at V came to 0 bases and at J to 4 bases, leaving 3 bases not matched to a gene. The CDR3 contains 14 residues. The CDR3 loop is CASSLGQGAYEQYF. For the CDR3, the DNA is TGTGCCAGCAGCTTGGGGCAGGGGGCTTACGAGCAGTACTTC.

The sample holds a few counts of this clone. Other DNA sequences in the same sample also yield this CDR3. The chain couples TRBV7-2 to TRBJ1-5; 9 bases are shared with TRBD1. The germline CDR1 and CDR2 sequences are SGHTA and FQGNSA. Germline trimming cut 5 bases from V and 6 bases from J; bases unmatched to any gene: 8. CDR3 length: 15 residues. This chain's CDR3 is CASSGQTGGGQPQHF. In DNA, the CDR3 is TGTGCCAGCAGCGGACAGACAGGGGGGGGTCAGCCCCAGCATTTT. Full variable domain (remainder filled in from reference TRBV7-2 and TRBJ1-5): GAGVSQSPSNKVTEKGKDVELRCDPISGHTALYWYRQSLGQGLEFLIYFQGNSAPDKSGLPSDRFSAERTGGSVSTLTIQRTQQEDSAVYLCASSGQTGGGQPQHFGDGTRLSIL.

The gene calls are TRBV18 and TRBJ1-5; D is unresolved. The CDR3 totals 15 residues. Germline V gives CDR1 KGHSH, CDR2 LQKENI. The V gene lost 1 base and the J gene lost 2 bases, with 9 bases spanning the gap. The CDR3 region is CASSPRRSGNQPQHF. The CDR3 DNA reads TGTGCCAGCTCACCACGCAGGTCTGGCAATCAGCCCCAGCATTTT.

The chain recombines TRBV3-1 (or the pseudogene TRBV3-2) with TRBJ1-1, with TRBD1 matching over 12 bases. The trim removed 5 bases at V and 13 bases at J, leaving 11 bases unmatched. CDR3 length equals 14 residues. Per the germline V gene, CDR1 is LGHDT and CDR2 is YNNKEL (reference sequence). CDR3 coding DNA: TGTGCCAGCAGCACCACCGGGACAGGGGGCTTAGTTTTCTTT. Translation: CASSTTGTGGLVFF.

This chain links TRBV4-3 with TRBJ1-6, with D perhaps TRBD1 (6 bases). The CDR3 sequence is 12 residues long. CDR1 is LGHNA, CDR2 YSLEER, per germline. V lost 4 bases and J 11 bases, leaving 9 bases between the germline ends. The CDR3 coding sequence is TGCGCCAGCAGCCTACAGGGAGCACCCCTCCACTTT. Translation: CASSLQGAPLHF.